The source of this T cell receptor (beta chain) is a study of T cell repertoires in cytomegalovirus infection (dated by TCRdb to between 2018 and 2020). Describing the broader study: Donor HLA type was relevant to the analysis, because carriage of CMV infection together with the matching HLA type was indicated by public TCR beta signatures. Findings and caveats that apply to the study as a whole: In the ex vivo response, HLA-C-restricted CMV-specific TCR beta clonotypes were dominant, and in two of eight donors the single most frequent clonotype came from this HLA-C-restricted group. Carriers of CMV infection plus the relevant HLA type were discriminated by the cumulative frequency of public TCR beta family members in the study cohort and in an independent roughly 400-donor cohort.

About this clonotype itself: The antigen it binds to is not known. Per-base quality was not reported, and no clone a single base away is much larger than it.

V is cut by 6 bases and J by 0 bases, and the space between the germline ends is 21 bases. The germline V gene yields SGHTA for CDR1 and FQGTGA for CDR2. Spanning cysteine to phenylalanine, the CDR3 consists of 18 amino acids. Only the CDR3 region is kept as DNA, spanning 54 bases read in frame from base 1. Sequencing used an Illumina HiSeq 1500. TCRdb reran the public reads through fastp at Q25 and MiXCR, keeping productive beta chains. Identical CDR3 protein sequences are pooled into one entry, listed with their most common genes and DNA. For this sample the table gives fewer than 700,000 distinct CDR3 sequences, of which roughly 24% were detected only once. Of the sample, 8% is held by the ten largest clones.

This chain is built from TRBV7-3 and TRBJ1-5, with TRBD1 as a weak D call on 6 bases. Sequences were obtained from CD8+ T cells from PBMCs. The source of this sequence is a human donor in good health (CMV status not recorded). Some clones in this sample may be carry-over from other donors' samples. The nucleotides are TGTGCCAGCAGTCGAGGGCCCGGACAGACCAATAGCAATCAGCCCCAGCATTTT. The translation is CASSRGPGQTNSNQPQHF.